This TCR beta chain was recovered during a study of blood T cell repertoires in COVID-19 (dated by TCRdb to 2020 to 2022). About the full investigation: The collaborator samples originated in the United States, Italy and Spain and spanned the acute and convalescent phases of COVID-19. The prospective study material was composed of cDNA or gDNA derived from T cells, B-cell-depleted T cells, or PBMCs. The dataset comprised deeply sampled blood TCRbeta repertoires from subjects exposed to, actively infected with, or recovered from COVID-19. The repertoires were released in a freely available public database meant as a resource for research on the immune response to SARS-CoV-2. The samples were drawn from the first 160 participants of the ongoing ImmuneRACE study and from roughly 1,300 subjects provided by 6 global collaborators. Nearly every sample came with metadata listing a de-identified subject ID, COVID-19 status, age in years and sex. HLA class I and class II types, where available, came from metadata supplied by the sample provider rather than from assay-based typing.

The V end loses 4 bases and the J end loses 2 bases, and a stretch of 14 bases separates them. For CDR1 and CDR2, the germline V gene (reference sequence) lists GTSNPN and SVGIG. The CDR3 starts with the cysteine, ends with the phenylalanine, and has 15 residues. The DNA shown is the 45-base CDR3, in frame from base 1. In Seattle, one collaborating source enrolled patients while the infection was active and tracked those patients longitudinally over the course of disease. The collaborating institutions used their own protocols to collect whole blood in K2EDTA tubes. For TCRbeta analysis, collaborators shipped samples in one of three forms: frozen whole blood, isolated PBMCs, or DNA extracted from either of those sample types. The immunoSEQ Assay, a bias-controlled multiplex PCR, was used to amplify TCRbeta CDR3 regions from genomic DNA. Processing in the source paper ran as follows. The number of nucleated cells in each sample was estimated by amplification of reference gene primers within the assay. Sequence reads were collapsed and filtered to measure the absolute abundance of every unique TCRbeta CDR3 rearrangement. Productive Simpson clonality was computed per sample as the square root of Simpson's diversity index over productive rearrangements. Here the immuneACCESS table is served through TCRdb, limited to in-frame sequences with V and J called. Missing clones are a known gap in these copies; in checked studies unresolved V genes cover under half, and the rest lacks a known reason. The V and J calls and clone size come from that table; D and trimming were worked out from the DNA. This sample holds approximately 190,000 clones; roughly 82% were observed only once. Around 8% of the sample is taken by the ten largest.

Overall study results and their limits: The amount of clinical and demographic metadata varied by source and participant and was provided uncurated.

Note on this clone: The specificity of this receptor is unknown. No base qualities exist here, and no much larger clone lies one base off it.

The clonotype originates from a woman between 55 and 75 years old with COVID-19, enrolled during active disease. The V and J genes are TRBV30 and TRBJ2-2, with TRBD2 perhaps the D gene, on 5 matching bases. The source material was peripheral blood. The CDR3 protein: CAWTLRTSNTGELFF. The sequence in DNA is TGTGCCTGGACCCTCCGGACTTCTAACACCGGGGAGCTGTTTTTT.